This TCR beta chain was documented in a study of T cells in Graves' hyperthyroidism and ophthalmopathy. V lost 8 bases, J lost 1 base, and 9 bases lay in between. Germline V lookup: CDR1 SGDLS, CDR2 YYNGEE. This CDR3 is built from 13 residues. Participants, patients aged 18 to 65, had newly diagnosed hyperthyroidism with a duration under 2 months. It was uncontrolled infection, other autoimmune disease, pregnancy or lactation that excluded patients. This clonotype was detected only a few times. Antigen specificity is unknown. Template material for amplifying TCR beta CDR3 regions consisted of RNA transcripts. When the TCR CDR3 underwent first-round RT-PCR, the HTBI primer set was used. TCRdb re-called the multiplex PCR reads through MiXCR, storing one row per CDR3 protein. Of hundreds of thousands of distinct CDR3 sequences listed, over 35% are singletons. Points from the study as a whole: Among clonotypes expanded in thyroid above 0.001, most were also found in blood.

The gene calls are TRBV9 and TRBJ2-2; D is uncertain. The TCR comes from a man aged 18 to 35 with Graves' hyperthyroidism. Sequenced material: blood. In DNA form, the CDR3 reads TGTGCCAGTGGGATAGTGAACACCGGGGAGCTGTTTTTT. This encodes CASGIVNTGELFF. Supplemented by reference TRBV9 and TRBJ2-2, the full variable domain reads DSGVTQTPKHLITATGQRVTLRCSPRSGDLSVYWYQQSLDQGLQFLIQYYNGEERAKGNILERFSAQQFPDLHSELNLSSLELGDSALYFCASGIVNTGELFFGEGSRLTVL.